This TCR beta chain was captured by sequencing in a study of untreated major depressive disorder. From germline, CDR1 is SGHTA and CDR2 FQGNSA. This CDR3 has 13 residues. V lost 1 base, J lost 10 bases, and 14 bases lay in between. Every participant had European ancestry. Approximately 96% CD4+ purity was typical by flow cytometry. Findings and limits, study-wide: Three preselected Vbeta families were the sole sequencing comparisons.

Assay used: immunoSEQ multiplex PCR; TCRdb lists only in-frame clones, some missing. The table shows 15,000 to 25,000 clones, with more than 70% occurring only once. As regards this clone: Its antigen is unknown.

Sequencing was performed on CD4+ T cells from PBMCs. The chain joins TRBV7-2 to TRBJ2-7, with D unclear. The sequence came from a woman aged 25 to 45 in good health. CDR3 coding DNA: TGTGCCAGCAGCTTAGGGTCGCGAGAAAGACAGTACTTC. Translation: CASSLGSRERQYF.